The subject of this entry is one TCR beta chain. Germline CDR1 SGHNT, CDR2 YENEEA. V lost 5 bases and J lost 8; bases outside the gene matches: 7. This CDR3 is 14 amino acids long. The data stem from a study of blood T cell repertoires in COVID-19. Assay used: immunoSEQ multiplex PCR; TCRdb lists only in-frame clones, some missing. The sample contains some 87,000 clones, roughly 80% of which appear only once. The material sequenced was peripheral blood. The chain carries TRBV11-3 and TRBJ2-1; TRBD1 aligns across 9 bases. This TCR came from a man at least 80 years old with active or convalescent COVID-19. CDR3 in amino acids: CASSPGQGSDEQFF. The CDR3, as DNA: TGTGCCAGCAGCCCCGGACAGGGGAGTGATGAGCAGTTCTTC.